The entry below describes one T cell receptor beta chain. This clone was observed a few times. It lacks a known antigen. The sample holds no much larger clone one base away, and base qualities are not on file. Cells were frozen in liquid nitrogen in DMSO/FBS as aliquots of 500,000 to 550,000 cells, with a single aliquot from each fraction going to sequencing. Endoscopy and small intestinal biopsy were performed in all 30 patients in the study. Intraepithelial cells were released by stirring biopsies for one hour at 37°C in RPMI containing EGTA, MgCl2 and 1% FBS. Genomic DNA was extracted from frozen unsorted cell fractions using the Qiagen DNeasy blood extraction kit. The library relied on the immunoSEQ multiplex PCR assay. In a multiplexed PCR, the TR loci were amplified; reverse primers were designed against J gene segments, whereas forward primers were designed against V gene segments. Amplified CDR3 regions were sequenced on the Illumina HiSeq System. The study's processing was this. Closely related reads were merged with a nearest-neighbour algorithm so that PCR and sequencing errors were removed and data were collapsed into unique sequences. Each repertoire was summarised by clonality and by T cell density, with T cell density defined as TR molecules per amount of genomic DNA input. CDR3 amino acid sequences present in at least 80% of unsorted samples were defined as public TRs and were then tested for differential abundance between coeliac and control samples. Disease-group differences in clonality and density were tested with Kruskal-Wallis tests followed by Dunn post-tests. This is the immuneACCESS table as TCRdb keeps it, with only in-frame sequences that have V and J called. A part of the clones is gone; compared with another copy, unresolved V genes explain less than half, and the rest is unexplained. V, J and clone size reflect that table, while D and trimming were determined from the DNA. The sample has about 3,000 clones on record, 45% to 65% of them singletons. In total, the top ten clones hold less than 11% of the sample.

The entry originates in a study of coeliac disease (dated by TCRdb to 2021 to 2024). About the investigation overall: Coeliac patients were classed as newly diagnosed active disease, refractory coeliac disease type I, or disease controlled by a gluten-free diet. Of the roughly 30 patients in the full study, around 22 had coeliac disease confirmed by serology and 8 were controls with non-small intestinal disorders. Small intestinal lymphocyte fractions from coeliac and non-coeliac patients were analysed in the study using next-generation sequencing of rearranged TRB and TRG CDR3 regions. The goal was to describe the TR repertoires of small intestinal T cells in active coeliac disease, in refractory type I coeliac disease, and in coeliac disease treated with a gluten-free diet. TRB sequencing worked for samples from roughly 30 subjects, and these included 20 to 25 paired bulk unsorted intraepithelial and lamina propria cell samples.

On the study overall, not on this receptor specifically: For the most part, TRB repertoires were private, with most amino acid sequences found in only one sample, and V-gene usage showed no significant difference across disease groups. TRB and TRG repertoires of active coeliac intraepithelial and lamina propria samples showed lower clonality than controls, suggesting recruitment of diverse T cells. In the authors' view, the approach was unsuitable for unbiased detection of gliadin-specific T cells, since gliadin-specific T cells are scarce and rarely shared between patients. Cross-contamination between compartments was possible, because separating intraepithelial cells from lamina propria cells did not produce high-purity fractions.

This receptor was identified in a man aged 45-65 years with active celiac disease. Sequences were obtained from intraepithelial lymphocytes from the gut. Interpreted using the paper, the cell subset or site label stands for: intraepithelial cell (IEC) fraction of small intestinal biopsy.

The nucleotide sequence reads as follows: TGTGCCAGCAGCCCCCTTAGCGGTATAATCGATGAGCAGTTCTTC. It specifies CASSPLSGIIDEQFF. The rearranged chain carries TRBV5-4 and TRBJ2-1; D gene: possibly TRBD2, on 6 matching bases. V is pared back by 4 bases and J by 8 bases, with 19 bases lying between the germline termini. The cysteine opens and the phenylalanine closes a CDR3 of 15 amino acids. Only the CDR3 DNA is retained, 45 bases long and in frame from the first base. CDR1 and CDR2 (SGHNT, YYREEE) derive from the germline V gene (reference sequence).